The rows below give T cell receptor beta chains drawn from one sample of a study of blood T cells in healthy people across ages. A single record per CDR3 protein comes from TCRdb applying MiXCR to the 5' RACE reads. The sample has roughly 500,000 distinct CDR3 sequences; 25% to 30% are singletons. Sequenced material: blood. The origin of the receptors is a woman in her seventies in good health. CDR3s include the opening cysteine and the closing phenylalanine or tryptophan. A D gene is named only where the DNA matches it firmly. Part of the rows lack a size; the others show once, few, many or a class for expanded clones.

TRBV28	TRBJ1-4	few	.	CASSIPGDENEKLFF	TGTGCCAGCAGTATACCGGGAGACGAAAATGAAAAACTGTTTTTT
TRBV19	TRBJ2-5	few	TRBD2	CASSMGTSRETQYF	TGTGCCAGTAGTATGGGGACTAGCCGAGAGACCCAGTACTTC
TRBV20-1	TRBJ2-5	.	.	CSARADRTLRETQYF	TGCAGTGCTAGAGCCGACAGGACGTTACGGGAGACCCAGTACTTC
TRBV6-1	TRBJ2-5	.	TRBD1	CASRLVQGAGTRETQYF	TGTGCCAGCAGGCTCGTACAGGGGGCGGGTACTCGGGAGACCCAGTACTTC
TRBV7-2	TRBJ2-7	few	TRBD1	CASSLEGRGWQYF	TGTGCCAGCAGCTTAGAGGGCAGGGGGTGGCAGTACTTC
TRBV5-1	TRBJ2-5	.	.	CASSLIPAKETQYF	TGCGCCAGCAGCTTGATTCCGGCTAAAGAGACCCAGTACTTC
TRBV12-3/TRBV12-4	TRBJ2-1	.	.	CASSPIANEQFF	TGTGCCAGCAGTCCAATAGCAAATGAGCAGTTCTTC
TRBV15	TRBJ1-2	.	TRBD1	CATSREGDSINGYTF	TGTGCCACCAGCAGAGAGGGGGACAGCATAAATGGCTACACCTTC
TRBV6-2/TRBV6-3	TRBJ2-7	few	.	CASSYSVNSYYEQYF	TGTGCCAGCAGTTATTCAGTTAACAGCTACTACGAGCAGTACTTC
TRBV19	TRBJ2-1	few	TRBD2	CASSIRTSGGDEQFF	TGTGCCAGTAGTATTCGGACTAGCGGCGGAGATGAGCAGTTCTTC
TRBV6-7	TRBJ2-4	few	.	CAKDTCIAKNIQYF	TGTGCCAAGGACACCTGTATAGCCAAAAACATTCAGTACTTC
TRBV7-2	TRBJ2-2	.	.	CASLGTSNTGELFF	TGTGCCAGTCTGGGGACATCCAACACCGGGGAGCTGTTTTTT
TRBV29-1	TRBJ1-1	.	TRBD1	CSVIGQGLTEAFF	TGCAGCGTGATCGGACAGGGGCTTACTGAAGCTTTCTTT
TRBV20-1	TRBJ2-5	.	.	CSAGTTLETQYF	TGCAGTGCTGGGACAACGTTGGAGACCCAGTACTTC
TRBV7-2	TRBJ1-5	.	.	CASSLSRSNQPQHF	TGTGCCAGCAGCTTGTCTCGGAGCAATCAGCCCCAGCATTTT
TRBV20-1	TRBJ2-1	.	TRBD2	CSASLAGGGSANNEQFF	TGCAGTGCTAGCTTAGCGGGAGGCGGTTCAGCCAACAATGAGCAGTTCTTC
TRBV29-1	TRBJ2-3	few	.	CSVSLSTDTQYF	TGCAGCGTCTCCTTAAGCACAGATACGCAGTATTTT
TRBV6-2/TRBV6-3	TRBJ1-2	.	.	CASKKTDNYGYTF	TGTGCCAGCAAGAAGACAGACAACTATGGCTACACCTTC
TRBV29-1	TRBJ2-2	.	.	CSVDGQMNTGELFF	TGCAGCGTTGATGGCCAAATGAACACCGGGGAGCTGTTTTTT
TRBV20-1	TRBJ2-3	.	TRBD2	CSASPGASGSLVDTQYF	TGCAGTGCTAGCCCCGGTGCTAGCGGGTCTCTGGTAGATACGCAGTATTTT
TRBV11-2	TRBJ1-1	few	.	CASSLLRNTEAFF	TGTGCCAGCAGCTTACTGAGGAACACTGAAGCTTTCTTT
TRBV6-5	TRBJ1-2	.	.	CASSPLWGDKGYTF	TGTGCCAGCAGTCCCTTGTGGGGGGATAAGGGCTACACCTTC
TRBV6-5	TRBJ1-1	.	.	CASSPGQWNTEAFF	TGTGCCAGCAGTCCTGGACAGTGGAACACTGAAGCTTTCTTT
TRBV7-2	TRBJ2-3	.	.	CASAMGLTTDTQYF	TGTGCCAGCGCTATGGGACTCACCACAGATACGCAGTATTTT